Below, 20 T cell receptor beta chains from the same sample are listed, as sequenced in a study of cytomegalovirus exposure and HLA in healthy donors. The PCR made use of 60 Vbeta and 13 Jbeta primers. Libraries were prepared by immunoSEQ multiplex PCR; TCRdb keeps only in-frame clonotypes and omits some of them. The sample lists more than 95,000 clones; approximately 80% were seen once. Sequenced material: PBMCs. The receptor set was obtained from a woman aged 40 to 50 in good health and CMV-seropositive.

V usage is TRBV5-1 and J usage is TRBJ2-1, with TRBD1 identical over 9 bases. The CDR3 contains 14 residues. Germline CDR1 and CDR2: SGHRS and YFSETQ. V gave up 8 bases and J gave up 3 bases; unmatched junction bases: 6. The CDR3 here is CASMSGQGYNEQFF. In DNA, the CDR3 is TGCGCCAGTATGTCGGGACAGGGCTACAATGAGCAGTTCTTC.

This rearrangement joins TRBV30 to TRBJ1-2; no firm D call. Trimming took off 0 bases at V and 8 bases at J, with 19 bases between the two ends. The CDR3 sequence is 15 residues long. Germline values: CDR1 GTSNPN, CDR2 SVGIG (reference sequence). For the CDR3, the DNA is TGTGCCTGGAGTGTACGTCTCAATATCTCCGCGGGCTACACCTTC. Translation: CAWSVRLNISAGYTF.

Only a few counts were recorded for this clone. This chain uses TRBV30 with TRBJ2-7; D remains ambiguous. V lost 2 bases and J 4 bases, leaving 6 bases between the germline ends. The germline gives CDR1 GTSNPN, CDR2 SVGIG (reference sequence). The length of the CDR3 is 11 residues. The CDR3 DNA sequence: TGTGCCTGGAGTCAGAATTACGAGCAGTACTTC. It specifies CAWSQNYEQYF.

This clone was seen a few times. The rearrangement links TRBV28 to TRBJ2-7; 7 bases align to TRBD1. CDR3 size: 14 residues. Unmatched junction bases numbered 10, after V lost 7 bases and J lost 4 bases. The germline V gene encodes CDR1 MDHEN and CDR2 SYDVKM. The CDR3 DNA reads TGTGCCAGCAATCGACAGGGAGTGTCTTACGAGCAGTACTTC. Its protein product is CASNRQGVSYEQYF.

The rearrangement links TRBV11-2 to TRBJ2-1; 8 bases are a match to TRBD1. The CDR3 is 14 amino acids. The junction had 3 bases not matched to a gene; V was cut back by 3 bases and J by 5 bases. Germline V lookup: CDR1 SGHAT, CDR2 FQNNGV. The CDR3 DNA sequence: TGTGCCAGCAGCTTCGGACAGGGAGACAATGAGCAGTTCTTC. Its translation: CASSFGQGDNEQFF.

The V gene is TRBV6-5, the J gene TRBJ1-1; possibly TRBD1 for D (6 bases). The V gene's germline CDR1 is MNHEY and CDR2 SVGAGI. The CDR3 sequence is 13 residues long. Trimming pared 7 bases from V and 1 base from J, leaving 10 bases between. CDR3 sequence (DNA): TGTGCCAGCACCGACAGGCCGAACACTGAAGCTTTCTTT. Protein: CASTDRPNTEAFF.

This clone was detected only once. The chain has TRBV30 and TRBJ2-7, with D possibly matching TRBD2 (5 bases). Germline CDR1 GTSNPN, CDR2 SVGIG (reference sequence). The length of the CDR3 is 13 residues. V dropped 3 bases and J dropped 5 bases, with 14 bases sitting between them. The CDR3 spells CAWSGLIWNEQYF. Written as DNA, the CDR3 is TGTGCCTGGAGCGGACTCATTTGGAACGAGCAGTACTTC.

This clone was recorded many times. This chain connects TRBV5-1 to TRBJ2-7; D not resolved. The germline gives CDR1 SGHRS, CDR2 YFSETQ. The V gene lost 8 bases and the J gene lost 1 base, with 10 bases spanning the gap. The CDR3 has 12 amino acids. The CDR3 loop is CASSPGSYEQYF. The CDR3, as DNA: TGCGCCAGTTCTCCAGGTTCCTACGAGCAGTACTTC.

This rearrangement joins TRBV2 to TRBJ2-2, with a weak D call TRBD2 (6 bases). This CDR3 has 12 amino acids. Germline-derived CDR1 and CDR2 are SNHLY and FYNNEI. Trimming shortened V by 4 bases and J by 10 bases, and 10 bases separated the two germline ends. The CDR3 DNA is TGTGCCAGCAGTGTTGCGCGGGAGGAGCTGTTTTTT. Encoded protein: CASSVAREELFF.

For the CDR3, the DNA is TGTGCCAGCAGTGAAGCGCTTCGAGACAATGAGCAGTTCTTC. Translated: CASSEALRDNEQFF. This chain uses TRBV2 with TRBJ2-1; unclear D gene. V lost 0 bases and J 5 bases, leaving 8 bases between the germline ends. Germline assignment: CDR1 SNHLY and CDR2 FYNNEI. The CDR3 has 14 residues.

The count of this clone is one. The identical CDR3 is also encoded by other nucleotide sequences in the sample. The chain recombines TRBV20-1 with TRBJ2-7; D unclear. CDR3 length equals 10 residues. Germline values: CDR1 DFQATT, CDR2 SNEGSKA (reference sequence). V lost 3 bases and J 3 bases, leaving 3 bases between the germline ends. The CDR3, as DNA: TGCAGTGCTAGGTACTACGAGCAGTACTTC. Translated: CSARYYEQYF.

The V gene is TRBV12-5, the J gene TRBJ2-2; D is uncertain. The CDR3 is 13 residues long. CDR1 is LGHNT, CDR2 FRNRAP, per germline. The V and J ends lost 11 bases and 4 bases respectively, with 14 bases between them. This CDR3 reads CAPDGERTGELFF. The CDR3 DNA is TGTGCTCCTGACGGAGAGCGCACCGGGGAGCTGTTTTTT. Full variable domain (missing parts from reference TRBV12-5 and TRBJ2-2): DARVTQTPRHKVTEMGQEVTMRCQPILGHNTVFWYRQTMMQGLELLAYFRNRAPLDDSGMPKDRFSAEMPDATLATLKIQPSEPRDSAVYFCAPDGERTGELFFGEGSRLTVL.

The chain links TRBV15 to TRBJ2-3; weak D call: TRBD1 (6 bases). This CDR3 comprises 14 residues. Trimming pared 4 bases from V and 3 bases from J, leaving 11 bases between. From germline, CDR1 is LNHNV and CDR2 YYDKDF (reference sequence). CDR3 loop: CATSNRVRTDTQYF. CDR3 nucleotide sequence: TGTGCCACCAGCAACAGGGTTCGGACAGATACGCAGTATTTT.

CDR3 sequence reads: CSVEPRDRARPEAFF. The CDR3 DNA is TGCAGCGTTGAACCCCGGGACAGGGCGAGGCCTGAAGCTTTCTTT. V and J are TRBV29-1 and TRBJ1-1; TRBD1 matches at 9 bases. Germline V gene sequence: CDR1 SQVTM, CDR2 ANQGSEA. V lost 2 bases, J lost 6 bases, and 10 bases stayed unmatched. The CDR3 runs to 15 residues.

This chain uses TRBV12-5 with TRBJ2-1; 13 bases align to TRBD2. V gave up 7 bases and J gave up 9 bases; unmatched junction bases: 6. The germline gives CDR1 LGHNT, CDR2 FRNRAP. This CDR3 contains 14 residues. CDR3 DNA sequence: TGTGCTAGTGCCTCGGGACTAGCGGGAACTGAGCAGTTCTTC. Amino acids: CASASGLAGTEQFF.

This clone turned up a few times. In DNA form, the CDR3 reads TGCGCCAGCAGGCGGGGAGAAACTGAAGCTTTCTTT. This gives the protein CASRRGETEAFF. The chain employs TRBV4-1 and TRBJ1-1; D not resolved. The ends were cut back, 6 bases at V and 5 bases at J, with 10 bases in the middle. The CDR3 length is 12 residues. Germline CDR1 reads MGHRA; CDR2 reads YSYEKL.

The chain links TRBV6-1 to TRBJ1-5; the D gene is possibly TRBD1 (6 bases). The length of the CDR3 is 14 residues. The germline V gene has CDR1 MNHNS and CDR2 SASEGT. V gave up 6 bases and J gave up 6 bases, with 15 bases separating them. CDR3 region: CASRAGGGGQPQHF. CDR3 nucleotides: TGTGCCAGCAGGGCCGGGGGCGGGGGTCAGCCCCAGCATTTT.

V gene TRBV5-1 combines with J gene TRBJ2-1, with unresolved D. The CDR3 totals 12 residues. Germline loops: CDR1 SGHRS, CDR2 YFSETQ. Trimming removed 2 bases from V and 10 bases from J, with 10 bases in between. The CDR3 is CASSFPGAEQFF. The DNA for the CDR3 is TGCGCCAGCAGCTTCCCAGGTGCGGAGCAGTTCTTC.

J is TRBJ2-3 and V is TRBV7-3; TRBD2 agrees at 7 bases. V shed 4 bases and J 4 bases; nucleotides not matched to a gene: 11. Germline CDR1 reads SGHTA; CDR2 reads FQGTGA. The CDR3 has 16 residues. The CDR3 loop is CASSSSSGATADTQYF. The CDR3, as DNA: TGTGCCAGCAGCTCATCTAGCGGAGCAACCGCAGATACGCAGTATTTT.

This chain links TRBV9 with TRBJ1-3; 7 nucleotides line up with TRBD1. CDR1 and CDR2 (germline): SGDLS, YYNGEE. The CDR3 consists of 14 residues. Trimming at V came to 4 bases and at J to 3 bases, leaving 4 bases not matched to a gene. The CDR3 here is CASSTTGVGNTIYF. Written as DNA, the CDR3 is TGTGCCAGCAGCACTACAGGGGTTGGAAACACCATATATTTT.